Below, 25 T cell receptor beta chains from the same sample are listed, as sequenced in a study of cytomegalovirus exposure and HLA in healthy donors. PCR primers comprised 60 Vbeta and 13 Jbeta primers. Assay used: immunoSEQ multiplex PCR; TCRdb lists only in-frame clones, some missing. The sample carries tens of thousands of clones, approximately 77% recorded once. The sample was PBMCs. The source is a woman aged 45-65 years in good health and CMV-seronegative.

CDR3 in amino acids: CASSEEGLAYGYTF. DNA of the CDR3: TGTGCCAGCAGTGAGGAGGGATTGGCCTATGGCTACACCTTC. V and J are TRBV25-1 and TRBJ1-2; no clear D. Germline V gene lookup returns CDR1 MGHDK and CDR2 SYGVNS. There are 14 residues in the CDR3. V lost 3 bases and J 4 bases, leaving 12 bases between the germline ends.

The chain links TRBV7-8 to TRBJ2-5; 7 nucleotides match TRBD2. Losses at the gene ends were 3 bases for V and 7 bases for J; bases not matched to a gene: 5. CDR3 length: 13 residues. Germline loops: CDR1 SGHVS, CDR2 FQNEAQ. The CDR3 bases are TGTGCCAGCAGCTTCAATAGGGAGGGGACCCAGTACTTC. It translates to CASSFNREGTQYF.

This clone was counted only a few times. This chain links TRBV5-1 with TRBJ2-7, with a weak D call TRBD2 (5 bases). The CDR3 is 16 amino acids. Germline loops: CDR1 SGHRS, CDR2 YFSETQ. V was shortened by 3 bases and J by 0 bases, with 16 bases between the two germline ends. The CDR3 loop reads CASSSSTGVSSYEQYF. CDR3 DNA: TGCGCCAGCAGCTCCTCGACCGGGGTTAGCTCCTACGAGCAGTACTTC.

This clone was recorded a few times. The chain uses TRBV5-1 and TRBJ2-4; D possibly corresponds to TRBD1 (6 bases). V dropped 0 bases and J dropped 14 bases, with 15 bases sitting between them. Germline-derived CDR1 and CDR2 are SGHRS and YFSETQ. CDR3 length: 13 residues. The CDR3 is CASSLARDTEKYF. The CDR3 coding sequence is TGCGCCAGCAGCTTGGCCCGGGACACGGAGAAGTACTTC.

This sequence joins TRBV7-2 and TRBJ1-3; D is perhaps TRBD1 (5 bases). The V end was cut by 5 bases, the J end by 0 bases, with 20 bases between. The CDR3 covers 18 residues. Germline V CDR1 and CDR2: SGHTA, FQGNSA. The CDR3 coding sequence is TGTGCCAGCAGCCCCGTAGGGGACGGACTATCCTCTGGAAACACCATATATTTT. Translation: CASSPVGDGLSSGNTIYF.

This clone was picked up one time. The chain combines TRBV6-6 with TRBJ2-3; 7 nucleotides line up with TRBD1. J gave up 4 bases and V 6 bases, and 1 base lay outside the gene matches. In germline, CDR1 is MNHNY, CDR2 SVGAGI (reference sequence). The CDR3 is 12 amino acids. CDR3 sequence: CASRQGADTQYF. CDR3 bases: TGTGCCAGCAGGCAGGGGGCAGATACGCAGTATTTT.

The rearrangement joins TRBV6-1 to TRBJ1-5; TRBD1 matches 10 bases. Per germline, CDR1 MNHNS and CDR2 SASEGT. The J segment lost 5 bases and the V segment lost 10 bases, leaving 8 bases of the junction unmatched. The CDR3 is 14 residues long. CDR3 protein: CATLRQGAYQPQHF. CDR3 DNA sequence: TGTGCCACCCTACGACAGGGGGCGTATCAGCCCCAGCATTTT.

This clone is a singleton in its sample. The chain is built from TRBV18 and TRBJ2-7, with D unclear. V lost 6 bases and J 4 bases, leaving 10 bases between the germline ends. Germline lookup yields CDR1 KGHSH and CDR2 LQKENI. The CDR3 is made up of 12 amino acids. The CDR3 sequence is CASSTNGYEQYF. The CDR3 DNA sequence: TGTGCCAGCTCCACCAACGGGTACGAGCAGTACTTC.

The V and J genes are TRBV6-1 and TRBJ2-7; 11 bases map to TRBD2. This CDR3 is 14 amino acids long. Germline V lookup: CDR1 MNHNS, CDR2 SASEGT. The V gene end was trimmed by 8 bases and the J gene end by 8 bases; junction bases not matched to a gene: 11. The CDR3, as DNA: TGTGCCAGCCGAACCGGGACTAGCGGTTCGAAGCAGTACTTC. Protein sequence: CASRTGTSGSKQYF.

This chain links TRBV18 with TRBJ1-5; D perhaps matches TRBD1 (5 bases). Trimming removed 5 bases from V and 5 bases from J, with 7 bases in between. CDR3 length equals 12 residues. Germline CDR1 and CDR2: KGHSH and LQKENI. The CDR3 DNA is TGTGCCAGCTCAGGGGGGGATCAGCCCCAGCATTTT. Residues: CASSGGDQPQHF.

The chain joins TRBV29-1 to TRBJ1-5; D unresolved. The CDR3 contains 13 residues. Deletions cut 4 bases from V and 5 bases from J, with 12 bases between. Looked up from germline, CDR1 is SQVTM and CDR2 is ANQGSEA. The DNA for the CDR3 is TGCAGCGTTGCATCAGAGGGTTATCAGCCCCAGCATTTT. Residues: CSVASEGYQPQHF.

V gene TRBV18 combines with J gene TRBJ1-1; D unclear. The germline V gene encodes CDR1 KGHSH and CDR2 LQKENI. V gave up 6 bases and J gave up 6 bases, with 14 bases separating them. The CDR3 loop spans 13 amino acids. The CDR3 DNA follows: TGTGCCAGCTCTTTCGAGCTGGGCGCTGAAGCTTTCTTT. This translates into CASSFELGAEAFF.

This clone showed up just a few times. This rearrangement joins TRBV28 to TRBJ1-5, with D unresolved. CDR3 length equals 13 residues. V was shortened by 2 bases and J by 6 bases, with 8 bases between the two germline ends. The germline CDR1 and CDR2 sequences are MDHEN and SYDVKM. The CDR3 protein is CASSLRGSQPQHF. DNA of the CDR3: TGTGCCAGCAGTTTACGGGGAAGTCAGCCCCAGCATTTT. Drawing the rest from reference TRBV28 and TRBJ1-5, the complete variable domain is DVKVTQSSRYLVKRTGEKVFLECVQDMDHENMFWYRQDPGLGLRLIYFSYDVKMKEKGDIPEGYSVSREKKERFSLILESASTNQTSMYLCASSLRGSQPQHFGDGTRLSIL.

The CDR3 loop is CASSPPTSPSYGYTF. The CDR3 nucleotides are TGTGCCAGCAGCCCCCCCACTAGCCCTAGCTATGGCTACACCTTC. The V call is TRBV5-6, the J call TRBJ1-2; D gene ambiguous. Trimming took off 4 bases at V and 4 bases at J, with 17 bases between the two ends. CDR1 and CDR2 from the germline V gene are SGHDT and YYEEEE. The CDR3 consists of 15 residues.

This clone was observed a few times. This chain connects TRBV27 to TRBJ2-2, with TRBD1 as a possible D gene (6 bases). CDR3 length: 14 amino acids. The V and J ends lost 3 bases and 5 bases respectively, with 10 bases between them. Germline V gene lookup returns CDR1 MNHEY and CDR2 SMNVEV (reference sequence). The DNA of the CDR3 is TGTGCCAGCAGTTTCGAGGGGGAGACCGGGGAGCTGTTTTTT. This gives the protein CASSFEGETGELFF.

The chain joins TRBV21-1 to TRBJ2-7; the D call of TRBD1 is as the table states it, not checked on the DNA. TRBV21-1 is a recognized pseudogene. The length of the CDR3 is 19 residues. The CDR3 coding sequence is TGTGCCAGCAGCAAAGGAGGGACCGCAGGGGCAAAACTCGCCTACGAGCAGTACTTC. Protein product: CASSKGGTAGAKLAYEQYF.

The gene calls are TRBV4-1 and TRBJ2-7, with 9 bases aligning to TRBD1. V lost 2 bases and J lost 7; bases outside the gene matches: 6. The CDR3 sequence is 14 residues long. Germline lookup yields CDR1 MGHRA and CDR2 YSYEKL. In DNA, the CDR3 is TGCGCCAGCAGCCAACTGGACAGGGGAGGAGAGCAGTACTTC. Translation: CASSQLDRGGEQYF.

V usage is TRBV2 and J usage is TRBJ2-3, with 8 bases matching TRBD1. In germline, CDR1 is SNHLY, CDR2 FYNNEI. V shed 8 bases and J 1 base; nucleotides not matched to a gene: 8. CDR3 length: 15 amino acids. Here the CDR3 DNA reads TGTGCCAGCTCAGGGGGCTCGGGTGGCACAGATACGCAGTATTTT. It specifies CASSGGSGGTDTQYF.

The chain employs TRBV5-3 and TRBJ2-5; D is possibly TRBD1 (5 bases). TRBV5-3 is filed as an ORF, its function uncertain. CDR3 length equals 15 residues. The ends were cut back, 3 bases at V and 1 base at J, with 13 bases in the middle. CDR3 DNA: TGTGCCAGAAGCTACCTGGGGCCTTGCCAAGAGACCCAGTACTTC. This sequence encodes CARSYLGPCQETQYF.

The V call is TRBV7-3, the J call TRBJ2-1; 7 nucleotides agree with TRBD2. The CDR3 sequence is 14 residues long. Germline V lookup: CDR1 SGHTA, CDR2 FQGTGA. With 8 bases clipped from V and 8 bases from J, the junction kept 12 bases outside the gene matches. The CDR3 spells CASQRDLGSDEQFF. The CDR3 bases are TGTGCCAGCCAGCGGGACTTGGGGTCTGATGAGCAGTTCTTC.

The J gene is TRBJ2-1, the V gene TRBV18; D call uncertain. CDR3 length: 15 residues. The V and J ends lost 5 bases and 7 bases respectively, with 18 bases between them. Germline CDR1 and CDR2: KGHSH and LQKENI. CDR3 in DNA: TGTGCCAGCTCAACATTCACCCATCGTTCAAATGAGCAGTTCTTC. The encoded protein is CASSTFTHRSNEQFF.

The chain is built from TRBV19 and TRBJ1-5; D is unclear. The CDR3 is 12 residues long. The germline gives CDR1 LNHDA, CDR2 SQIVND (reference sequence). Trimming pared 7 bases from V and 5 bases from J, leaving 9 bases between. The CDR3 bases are TGTGCCAGTACCCTCCGCGATCAGCCCCAGCATTTT. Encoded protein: CASTLRDQPQHF. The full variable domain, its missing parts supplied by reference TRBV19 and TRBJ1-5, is DGGITQSPKYLFRKEGQNVTLSCEQNLNHDAMYWYRQDPGQGLRLIYYSQIVNDFQKGDIAEGYSVSREKKESFPLTVTSAQKNPTAFYLCASTLRDQPQHFGDGTRLSIL.

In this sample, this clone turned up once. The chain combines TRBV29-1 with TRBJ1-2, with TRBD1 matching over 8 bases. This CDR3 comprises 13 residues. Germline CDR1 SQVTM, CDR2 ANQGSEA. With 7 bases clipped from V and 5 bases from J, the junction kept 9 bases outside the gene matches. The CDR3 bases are TGCAGCGCTCAACAGGGGGAGGTGTATGGCTACACCTTC. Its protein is CSAQQGEVYGYTF.

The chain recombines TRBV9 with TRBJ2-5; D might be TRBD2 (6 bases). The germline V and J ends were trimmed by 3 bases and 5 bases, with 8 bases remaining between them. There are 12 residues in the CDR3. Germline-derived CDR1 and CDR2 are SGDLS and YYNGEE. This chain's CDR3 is CASSDGRETQYF. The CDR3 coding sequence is TGTGCCAGCAGCGATGGGAGGGAGACCCAGTACTTC.

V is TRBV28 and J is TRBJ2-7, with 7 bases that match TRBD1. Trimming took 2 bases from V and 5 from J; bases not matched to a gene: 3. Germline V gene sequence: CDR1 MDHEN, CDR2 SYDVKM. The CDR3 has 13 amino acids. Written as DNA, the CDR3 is TGTGCCAGCAGTTTACCAGACAGGGACGAGCAGTACTTC. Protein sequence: CASSLPDRDEQYF.